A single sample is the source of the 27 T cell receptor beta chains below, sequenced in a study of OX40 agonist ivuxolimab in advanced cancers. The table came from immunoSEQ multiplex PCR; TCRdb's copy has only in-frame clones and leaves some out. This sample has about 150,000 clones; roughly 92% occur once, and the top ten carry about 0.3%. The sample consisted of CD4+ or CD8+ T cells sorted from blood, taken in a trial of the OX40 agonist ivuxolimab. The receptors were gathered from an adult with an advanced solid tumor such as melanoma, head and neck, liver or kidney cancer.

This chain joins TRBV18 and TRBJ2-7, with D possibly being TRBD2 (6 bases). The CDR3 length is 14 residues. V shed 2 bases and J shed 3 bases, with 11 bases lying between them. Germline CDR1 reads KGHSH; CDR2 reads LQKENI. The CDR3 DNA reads TGTGCCAGCTCACCAACCGGGACTCACTACGAGCAGTACTTC. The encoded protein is CASSPTGTHYEQYF.

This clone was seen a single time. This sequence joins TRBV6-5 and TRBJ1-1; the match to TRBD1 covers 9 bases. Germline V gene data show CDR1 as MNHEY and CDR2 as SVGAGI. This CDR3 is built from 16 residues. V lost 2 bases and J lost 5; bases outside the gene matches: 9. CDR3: CASSYSGGQGWTEAFF. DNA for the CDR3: TGTGCCAGCAGTTACAGTGGAGGACAGGGGTGGACTGAAGCTTTCTTT.

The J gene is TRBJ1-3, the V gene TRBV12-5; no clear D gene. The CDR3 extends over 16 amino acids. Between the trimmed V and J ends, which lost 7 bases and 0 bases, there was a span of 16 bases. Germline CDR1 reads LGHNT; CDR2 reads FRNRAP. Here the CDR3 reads CASAVGGLLSGNTIYF. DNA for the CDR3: TGTGCTAGTGCCGTAGGAGGACTTCTCTCTGGAAACACCATATATTTT.

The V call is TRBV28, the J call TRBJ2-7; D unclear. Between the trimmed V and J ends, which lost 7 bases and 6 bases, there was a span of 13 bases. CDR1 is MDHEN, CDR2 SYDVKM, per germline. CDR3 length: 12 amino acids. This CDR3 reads CASKLMGGEQYF. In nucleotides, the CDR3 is TGTGCCAGCAAACTTATGGGCGGCGAGCAGTACTTC.

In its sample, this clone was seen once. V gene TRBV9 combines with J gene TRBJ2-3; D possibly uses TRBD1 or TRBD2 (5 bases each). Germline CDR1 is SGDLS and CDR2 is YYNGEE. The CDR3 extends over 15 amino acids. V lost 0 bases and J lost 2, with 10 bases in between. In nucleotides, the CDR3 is TGTGCCAGCAGCGTAGGGGGCGGGCCCACAGATACGCAGTATTTT. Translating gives CASSVGGGPTDTQYF.

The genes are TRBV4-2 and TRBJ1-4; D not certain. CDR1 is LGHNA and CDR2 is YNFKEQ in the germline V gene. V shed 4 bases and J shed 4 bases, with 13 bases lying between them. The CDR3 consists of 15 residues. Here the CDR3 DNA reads TGTGCCAGCAGCCCGCCTGGGAGGGTTAATGAAAAACTGTTTTTT. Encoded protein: CASSPPGRVNEKLFF.

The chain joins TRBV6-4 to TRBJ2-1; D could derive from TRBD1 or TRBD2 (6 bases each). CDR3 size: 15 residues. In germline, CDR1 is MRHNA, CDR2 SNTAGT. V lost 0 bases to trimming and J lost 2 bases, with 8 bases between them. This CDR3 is CASSDSGGTYNEQFF. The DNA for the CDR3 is TGTGCCAGCAGTGACTCAGGGGGGACCTACAATGAGCAGTTCTTC.

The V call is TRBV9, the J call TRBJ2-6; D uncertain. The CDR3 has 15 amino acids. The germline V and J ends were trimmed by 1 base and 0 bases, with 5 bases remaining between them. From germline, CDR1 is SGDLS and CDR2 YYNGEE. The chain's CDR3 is CASSVTHSGANVLTF. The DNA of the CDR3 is TGTGCCAGCAGCGTAACGCACTCTGGGGCCAACGTCCTGACTTTC.

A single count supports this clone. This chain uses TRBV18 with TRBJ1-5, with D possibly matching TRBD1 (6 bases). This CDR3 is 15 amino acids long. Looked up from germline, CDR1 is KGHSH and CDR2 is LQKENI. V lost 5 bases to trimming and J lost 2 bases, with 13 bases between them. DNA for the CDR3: TGTGCCAGCTCAAAAATACAGGGAGGCAATCAGCCCCAGCATTTT. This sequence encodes CASSKIQGGNQPQHF.

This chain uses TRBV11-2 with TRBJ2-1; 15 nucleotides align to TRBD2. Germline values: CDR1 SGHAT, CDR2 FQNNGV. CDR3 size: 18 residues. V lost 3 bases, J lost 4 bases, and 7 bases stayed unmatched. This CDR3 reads CASSFPGLAGGVYNEQFF. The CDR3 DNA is TGTGCCAGCAGCTTTCCTGGACTAGCGGGGGGGGTATACAATGAGCAGTTCTTC.

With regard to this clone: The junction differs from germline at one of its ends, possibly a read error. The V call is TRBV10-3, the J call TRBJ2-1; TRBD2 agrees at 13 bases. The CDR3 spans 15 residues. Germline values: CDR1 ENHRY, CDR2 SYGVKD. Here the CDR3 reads CRTSGSLDTYNEQFF. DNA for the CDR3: TGCCGGACTAGCGGGAGTTTAGATACCTACAATGAGCAGTTCTTC.

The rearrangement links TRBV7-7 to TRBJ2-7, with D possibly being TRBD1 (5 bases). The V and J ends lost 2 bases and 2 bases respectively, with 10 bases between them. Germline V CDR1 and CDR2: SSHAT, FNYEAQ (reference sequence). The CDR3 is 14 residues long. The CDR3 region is CASSLRQGAYEQYF. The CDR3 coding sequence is TGTGCCAGCAGCTTACGGCAGGGTGCCTACGAGCAGTACTTC.

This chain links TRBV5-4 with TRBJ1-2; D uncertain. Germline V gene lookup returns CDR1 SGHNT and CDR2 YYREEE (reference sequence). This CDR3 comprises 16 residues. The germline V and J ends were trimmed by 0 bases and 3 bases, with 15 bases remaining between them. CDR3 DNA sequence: TGTGCCAGCAGCTTGGCTCCCCTCTCCGGGGACTATGGCTACACCTTC. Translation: CASSLAPLSGDYGYTF.

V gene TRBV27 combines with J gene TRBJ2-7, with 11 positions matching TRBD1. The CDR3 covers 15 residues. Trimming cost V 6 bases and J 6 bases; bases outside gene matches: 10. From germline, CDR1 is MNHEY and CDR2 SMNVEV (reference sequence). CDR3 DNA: TGTGCCAGCAGGCAAACGGACAGGGGGCGAGGCGAGCAGTACTTC. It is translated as CASRQTDRGRGEQYF.

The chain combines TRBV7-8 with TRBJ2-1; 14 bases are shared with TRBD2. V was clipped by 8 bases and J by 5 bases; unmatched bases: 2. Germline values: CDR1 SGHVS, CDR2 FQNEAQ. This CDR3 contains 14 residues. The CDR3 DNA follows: TGTGCCAGCCGGACTAGCGGGAGGCACAATGAGCAGTTCTTC. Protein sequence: CASRTSGRHNEQFF.

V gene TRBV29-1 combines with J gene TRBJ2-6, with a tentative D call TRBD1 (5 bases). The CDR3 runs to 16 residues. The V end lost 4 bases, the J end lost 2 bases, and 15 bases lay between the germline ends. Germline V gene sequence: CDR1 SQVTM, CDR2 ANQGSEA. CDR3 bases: TGCAGCGTTGTGGGTCAAGGGGCGACTGGGGCCAACGTCCTGACTTTC. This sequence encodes CSVVGQGATGANVLTF.

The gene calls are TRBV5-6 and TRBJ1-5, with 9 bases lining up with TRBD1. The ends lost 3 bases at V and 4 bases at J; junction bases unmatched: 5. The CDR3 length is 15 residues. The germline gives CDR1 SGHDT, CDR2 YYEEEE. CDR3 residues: CASSWGTGKNQPQHF. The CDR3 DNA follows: TGTGCCAGCAGCTGGGGGACAGGGAAAAATCAGCCCCAGCATTTT.

The CDR3 nucleotides are TGTGCCAGCAGCTTATTGGGGAACACTGAAGCTTTCTTT. As protein: CASSLLGNTEAFF. The chain joins TRBV7-2 to TRBJ1-1; D uncertain. Per germline, CDR1 SGHTA and CDR2 FQGNSA. CDR3 size: 13 residues. V lost 2 bases and J lost 1, with 5 bases in between.

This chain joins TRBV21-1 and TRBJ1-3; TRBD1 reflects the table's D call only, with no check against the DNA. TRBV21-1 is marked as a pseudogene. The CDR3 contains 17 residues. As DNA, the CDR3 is TGTGCCAGCAGCAAAAGGGTCGGGCAGGGTGGAGAAAACACCATATATTTT. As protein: CASSKRVGQGGENTIYF.

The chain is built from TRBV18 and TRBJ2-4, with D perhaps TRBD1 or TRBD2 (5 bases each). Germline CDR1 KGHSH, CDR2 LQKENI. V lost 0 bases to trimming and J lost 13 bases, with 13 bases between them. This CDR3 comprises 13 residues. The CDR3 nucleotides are TGTGCCAGCTCACCACCGAGCAGGGACCGACAGTACTTC. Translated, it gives CASSPPSRDRQYF. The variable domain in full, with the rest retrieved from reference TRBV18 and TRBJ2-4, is NAGVMQNPRHLVRRRGQEARLRCSPMKGHSHVYWYRQLPEEGLKFMVYLQKENIIDESGMPKERFSAEFPKEGPSILRIQQVVRGDSAAYFCASSPPSRDRQYFGAGTRLSVL.

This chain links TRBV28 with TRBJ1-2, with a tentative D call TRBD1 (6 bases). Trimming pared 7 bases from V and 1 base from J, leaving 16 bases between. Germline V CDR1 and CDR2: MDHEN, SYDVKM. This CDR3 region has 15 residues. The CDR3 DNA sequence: TGTGCCAGCATTCTAGGGGGTTCACTTAACTATGGCTACACCTTC. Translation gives CASILGGSLNYGYTF.

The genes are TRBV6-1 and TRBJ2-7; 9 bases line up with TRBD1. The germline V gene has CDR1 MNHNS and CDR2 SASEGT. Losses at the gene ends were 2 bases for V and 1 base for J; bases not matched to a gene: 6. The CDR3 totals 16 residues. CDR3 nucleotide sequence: TGTGCCAGCAGTGAATTTAGGACAGGGGCTTCCTACGAGCAGTACTTC. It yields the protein CASSEFRTGASYEQYF.

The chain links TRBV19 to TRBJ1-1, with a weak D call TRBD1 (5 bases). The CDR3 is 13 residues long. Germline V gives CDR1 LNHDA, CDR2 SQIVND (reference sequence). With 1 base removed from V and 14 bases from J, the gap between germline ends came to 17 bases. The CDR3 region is CASSIGTRDRAFF. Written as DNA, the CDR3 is TGTGCCAGTAGTATAGGTACCCGGGACCGGGCATTCTTT.

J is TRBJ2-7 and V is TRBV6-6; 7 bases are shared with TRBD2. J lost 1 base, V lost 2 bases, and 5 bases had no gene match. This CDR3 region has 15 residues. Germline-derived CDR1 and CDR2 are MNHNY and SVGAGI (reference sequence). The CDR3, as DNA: TGTGCCAGCAGTTACAGGGCTAGCGGATCCTACGAGCAGTACTTC. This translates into CASSYRASGSYEQYF.

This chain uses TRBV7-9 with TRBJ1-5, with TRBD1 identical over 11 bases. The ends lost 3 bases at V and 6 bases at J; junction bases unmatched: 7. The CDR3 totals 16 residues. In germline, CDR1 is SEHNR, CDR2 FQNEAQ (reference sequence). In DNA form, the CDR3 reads TGTGCCAGCAGCTTCTGGACAGGGGGCGTCGGTCAGCCCCAGCATTTT. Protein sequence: CASSFWTGGVGQPQHF.

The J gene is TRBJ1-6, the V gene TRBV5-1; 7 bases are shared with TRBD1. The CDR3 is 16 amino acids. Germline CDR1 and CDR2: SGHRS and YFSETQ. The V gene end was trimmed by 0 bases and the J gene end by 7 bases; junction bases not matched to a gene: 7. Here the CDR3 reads CASSLAEGARNSPLHF. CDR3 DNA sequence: TGCGCCAGCAGCTTGGCCGAGGGGGCGCGGAATTCACCCCTCCACTTT.

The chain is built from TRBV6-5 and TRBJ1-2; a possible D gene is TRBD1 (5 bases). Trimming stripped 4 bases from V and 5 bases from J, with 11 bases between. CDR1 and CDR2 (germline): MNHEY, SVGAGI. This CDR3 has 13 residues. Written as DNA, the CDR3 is TGTGCCAGCAGTTCGGGGGTAGGGTATGGCTACACCTTC. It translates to CASSSGVGYGYTF.